In this sample, the clone carrying this T cell receptor beta chain turned up many times. The antigen remains unidentified. Germline assignment: CDR1 MNHNY and CDR2 SVGAGI (reference sequence). After removal of 5 bases from V and 6 bases from J, the junction contained 10 bases not matched to a gene. This CDR3 has 15 amino acids. A universal primer site and UMIs were added as TCR cDNA was made by 5'RACE template switching. TCRdb processed the 5' RACE reads anew with MiXCR; each CDR3 protein has one entry. The sample lists about 340,000 distinct CDR3 sequences, around 12% occurring once. These data come from a study of T cells after yellow fever vaccination. Broader study findings: Peaking faster, on day 5 versus 15, the secondary response was nonetheless weaker.

The sequencing used CD4+ T cells sorted from PBMCs, collected 15 days after the yellow fever booster vaccination. The sequence derives from a man between 18 and 29 years old who received the YFV17D yellow fever vaccine. V gene TRBV6-6 combines with J gene TRBJ1-5; TRBD1 matches at 7 bases. In DNA form, the CDR3 reads TGTGCCAGCAGTAACCGACAGGGAGCCGGTCAGCCCCAGCATTTT. Translated: CASSNRQGAGQPQHF.